The source of this TCR beta chain is a study of blood T cell repertoires in COVID-19. About the research overall: Sites across the United States, Italy and Spain contributed samples from acute and convalescent COVID-19.

Original data processing: Reference gene primer amplification gave estimated nucleated cell counts. Measured with immunoSEQ multiplex PCR; TCRdb has only the in-frame clones, and not every one. V and J calls plus clone size are reproduced from that table; the DNA served to infer D and trimming. The table includes about 150,000 clones, about 85% detected once. V dropped 4 bases and J dropped 1; count of bases not matched to a gene: 9. This CDR3 has 18 amino acids. The germline V gene has CDR1 LNHDA and CDR2 SQIVND (reference sequence). Material: peripheral blood. The TCR was taken from a woman in her sixties or seventies with acute or convalescent COVID-19. The chain combines TRBV19 with TRBJ2-6, with 8 bases lining up with TRBD1. CDR3 loop: CASSRRQGALSGANVLTF. As DNA, the CDR3 is TGTGCCAGTAGTAGGCGGCAGGGGGCACTTTCTGGGGCCAACGTCCTGACTTTC.